The 4 T cell receptor beta chains presented below share a single source sample, sequenced in a study of blood T cell repertoires in COVID-19. Repertoires were generated with immunoSEQ multiplex PCR, while TCRdb's copy carries only in-frame clones and drops some. The sample has about 210,000 clones, roughly 90% seen once. The source material was peripheral blood. The origin of the receptors is a woman between 35 and 50 years old with acute or convalescent COVID-19.

J is TRBJ1-4 and V is TRBV11-2; 7 bases match TRBD1. CDR1 is SGHAT, CDR2 FQNNGV, per germline. V gave up 1 base and J gave up 6 bases; unmatched junction bases: 8. The CDR3 is 16 amino acids. CDR3: CASSLGGQPSHEKLFF. The CDR3 bases are TGTGCCAGCAGCTTAGGGGGACAGCCCTCCCATGAAAAACTGTTTTTT.

The V call is TRBV9, the J call TRBJ1-5; 7 bases are a match to TRBD1. Germline lookup yields CDR1 SGDLS and CDR2 YYNGEE. With 3 bases clipped from V and 7 bases from J, the junction kept 7 bases outside the gene matches. The CDR3 has 14 amino acids. The CDR3 is CASSATGERQPQHF. The CDR3 nucleotides are TGTGCCAGCAGCGCTACAGGGGAGAGGCAGCCCCAGCATTTT. The whole variable domain, remainder taken from reference TRBV9 and TRBJ1-5, is DSGVTQTPKHLITATGQRVTLRCSPRSGDLSVYWYQQSLDQGLQFLIQYYNGEERAKGNILERFSAQQFPDLHSELNLSSLELGDSALYFCASSATGERQPQHFGDGTRLSIL.

CDR3 region: CASSEGTIKSEQFF. CDR3 DNA sequence: TGTGCCAGCAGCGAAGGGACTATAAAGAGTGAGCAGTTCTTC. The rearrangement uses TRBV3-1 (or the pseudogene TRBV3-2) and TRBJ2-1, with 7 bases that match TRBD2. The CDR3 is made up of 14 amino acids. Germline CDR1 reads LGHDT; CDR2 reads YNNKEL (reference sequence). With 5 bases clipped from V and 9 bases from J, the junction kept 10 bases outside the gene matches.

This chain joins TRBV27 and TRBJ2-2, with 7 nucleotides matching TRBD1. Trimming cost V 1 base and J 1 base; bases outside gene matches: 3. Germline V gene data show CDR1 as MNHEY and CDR2 as SMNVEV (reference sequence). This CDR3 has 16 residues. The CDR3 bases are TGTGCCAGCAGTTTATTGGGACAGCTGAACACCGGGGAGCTGTTTTTT. Translating it yields CASSLLGQLNTGELFF.